This T cell receptor (beta chain) was identified during a study of T cell responses to AZD1222 COVID-19 vaccine. Study-level points and caveats: Unmutated regions of variants are reportedly targeted by nearly half of spike-specific TCRs. Clonal diversity was possibly underestimated, and white British individuals and females predominated among donors. Baseline antibody screening turned up just a handful of seropositive AZD1222 recipients.

Using immunoSEQ multiplex PCR, the repertoire was profiled, and TCRdb retains in-frame clones only, with some absent. Of 250,000 or so clones listed, more than 85% are singletons. For this clone: Its antigen is unknown.

The V gene lost 6 bases and the J gene lost 7 bases, with 16 bases spanning the gap. Germline V gene sequence: CDR1 MNHEY, CDR2 SMNVEV (reference sequence). This CDR3 spans 13 amino acids. The TCR sequence derives from an adult in good health. V is TRBV27 and J is TRBJ2-7; the D gene could be TRBD1 or TRBD2 (6 bases each). The specimen was peripheral blood, collected on day 0 of AZD1222 vaccination. This chain's CDR3 is CASRGGAWEEQYF. The CDR3 DNA follows: TGTGCCAGCAGGGGGGGCGCCTGGGAGGAGCAGTACTTC.